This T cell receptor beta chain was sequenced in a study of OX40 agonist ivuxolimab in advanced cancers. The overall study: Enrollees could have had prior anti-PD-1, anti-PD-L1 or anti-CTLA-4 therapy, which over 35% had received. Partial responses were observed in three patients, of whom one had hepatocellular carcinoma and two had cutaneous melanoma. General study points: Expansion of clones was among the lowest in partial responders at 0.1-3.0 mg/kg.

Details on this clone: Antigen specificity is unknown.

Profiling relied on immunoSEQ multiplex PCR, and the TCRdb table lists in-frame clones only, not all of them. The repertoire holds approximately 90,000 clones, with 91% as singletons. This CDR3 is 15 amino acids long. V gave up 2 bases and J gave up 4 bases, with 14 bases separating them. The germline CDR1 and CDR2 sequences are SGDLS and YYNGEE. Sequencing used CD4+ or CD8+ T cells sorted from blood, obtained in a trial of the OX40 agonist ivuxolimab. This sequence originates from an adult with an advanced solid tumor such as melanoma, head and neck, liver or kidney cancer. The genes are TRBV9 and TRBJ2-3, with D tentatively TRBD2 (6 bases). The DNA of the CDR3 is TGTGCCAGCAGCGTGGGGGGAGCGCTGCCAGATACGCAGTATTTT. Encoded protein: CASSVGGALPDTQYF. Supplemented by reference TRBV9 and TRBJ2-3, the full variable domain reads DSGVTQTPKHLITATGQRVTLRCSPRSGDLSVYWYQQSLDQGLQFLIQYYNGEERAKGNILERFSAQQFPDLHSELNLSSLELGDSALYFCASSVGGALPDTQYFGPGTRLTVL.